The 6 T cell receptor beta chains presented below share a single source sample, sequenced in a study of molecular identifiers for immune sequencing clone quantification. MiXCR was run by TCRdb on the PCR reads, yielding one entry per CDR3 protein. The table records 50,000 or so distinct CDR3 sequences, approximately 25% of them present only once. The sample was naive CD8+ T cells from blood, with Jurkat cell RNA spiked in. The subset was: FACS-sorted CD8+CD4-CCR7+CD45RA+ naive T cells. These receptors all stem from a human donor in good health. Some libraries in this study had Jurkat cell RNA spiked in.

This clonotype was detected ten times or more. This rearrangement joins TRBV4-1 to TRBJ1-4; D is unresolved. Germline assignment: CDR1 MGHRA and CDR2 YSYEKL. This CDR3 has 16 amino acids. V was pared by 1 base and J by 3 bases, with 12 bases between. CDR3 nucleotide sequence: TGCGCCAGCAGCCAAGGCACGTTCCCTGCTAATGAAAAACTGTTTTTT. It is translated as CASSQGTFPANEKLFF.

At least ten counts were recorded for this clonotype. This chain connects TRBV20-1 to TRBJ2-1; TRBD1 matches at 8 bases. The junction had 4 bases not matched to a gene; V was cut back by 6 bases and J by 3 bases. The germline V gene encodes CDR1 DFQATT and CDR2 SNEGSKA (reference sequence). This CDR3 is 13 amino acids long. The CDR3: CSAADRDYNEQFF. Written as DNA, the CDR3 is TGCAGTGCCGCGGACAGGGACTACAATGAGCAGTTCTTC.

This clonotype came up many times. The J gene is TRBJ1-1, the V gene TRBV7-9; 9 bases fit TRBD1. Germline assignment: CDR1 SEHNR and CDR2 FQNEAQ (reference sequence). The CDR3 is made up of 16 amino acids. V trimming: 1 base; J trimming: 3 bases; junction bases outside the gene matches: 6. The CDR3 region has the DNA TGTGCCAGCAGCTTAGGATTCGGGGACAGGGACACTGAAGCTTTCTTT. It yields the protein CASSLGFGDRDTEAFF.

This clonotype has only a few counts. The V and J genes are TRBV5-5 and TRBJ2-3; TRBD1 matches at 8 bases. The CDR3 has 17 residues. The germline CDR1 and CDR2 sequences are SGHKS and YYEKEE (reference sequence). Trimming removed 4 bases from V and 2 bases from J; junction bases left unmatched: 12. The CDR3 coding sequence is TGTGCCAGCAGCCCGCAAGGACAGGGACAACCCACAGATACGCAGTATTTT. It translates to CASSPQGQGQPTDTQYF.

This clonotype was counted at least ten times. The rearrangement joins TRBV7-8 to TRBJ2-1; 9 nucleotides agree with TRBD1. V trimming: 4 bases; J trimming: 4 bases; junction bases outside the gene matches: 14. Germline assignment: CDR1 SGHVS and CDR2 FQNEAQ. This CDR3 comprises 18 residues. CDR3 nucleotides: TGTGCCAGCAGCTCAACGCGTGGTCCGGGACAGGGATACAATGAGCAGTTCTTC. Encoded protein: CASSSTRGPGQGYNEQFF.

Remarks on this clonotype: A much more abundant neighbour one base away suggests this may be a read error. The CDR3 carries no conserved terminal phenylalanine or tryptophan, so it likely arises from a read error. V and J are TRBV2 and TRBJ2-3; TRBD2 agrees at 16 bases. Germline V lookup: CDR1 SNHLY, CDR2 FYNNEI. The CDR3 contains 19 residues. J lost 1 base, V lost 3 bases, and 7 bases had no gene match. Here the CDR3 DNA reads TGTGCCAGCAGTGATAGTATGGGGACTAGCGGGGGGGGCACAGATACGCAGTATTCT. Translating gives CASSDSMGTSGGGTDTQYS.